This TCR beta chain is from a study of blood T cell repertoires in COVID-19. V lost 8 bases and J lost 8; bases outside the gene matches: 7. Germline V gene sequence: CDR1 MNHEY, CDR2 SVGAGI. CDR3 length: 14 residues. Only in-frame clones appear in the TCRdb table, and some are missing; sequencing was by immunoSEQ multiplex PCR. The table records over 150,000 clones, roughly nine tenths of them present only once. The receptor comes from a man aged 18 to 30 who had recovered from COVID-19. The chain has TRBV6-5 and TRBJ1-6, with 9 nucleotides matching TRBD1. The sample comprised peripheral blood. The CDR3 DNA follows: TGTGCCAGCTCTATCCGGGACAGGGATTCACCCCTCCACTTT. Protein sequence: CASSIRDRDSPLHF.